This T cell receptor (beta chain) was profiled in a study of OX40 agonist ivuxolimab in advanced cancers. Background on the study: Ivuxolimab, an antibody acting as an agonist of OX40 (CD134), was used to treat patients. Participants, 75% to 90% male, averaged roughly 55 years of age, ranging from roughly 23 to 90.

Method: immunoSEQ multiplex PCR; TCRdb's copy keeps in-frame clones and lacks some. The sample carries approximately 50,000 clones, around 84% recorded once. In regard to this clone: The antigen is not known.

In germline, CDR1 is KGHSH, CDR2 LQKENI. V lost 3 bases and J lost 7, with 12 bases in between. CDR3 length equals 13 residues. General study points: Dosing at 0.1 to 3.0 mg/kg was accompanied by clonal expansion of CD4+ and CD8+ blood T cells by week 6. Some nonresponders also had low normalized T-cell clonal expansion.

The chain combines TRBV18 with TRBJ1-2; D is undetermined. The TCR sequence derives from an adult with an advanced solid tumor such as melanoma, head and neck, liver or kidney cancer. The source material was CD4+ or CD8+ T cells sorted from blood, sampled in a trial of the OX40 agonist ivuxolimab. In DNA form, the CDR3 reads TGTGCCAGCTCACCCTCCTGGATGAGTGGCTACACCTTC. Protein: CASSPSWMSGYTF.